This TCR beta chain was observed in a study of cytomegalovirus exposure and HLA in healthy donors. Study as a whole: Some 85 million unique TCRs, all from HLA-typed donors, were included in an early release of the data.

Primers included in the PCR were 60 Vbeta and 13 Jbeta primers. TCRdb keeps only in-frame clones here, not all; method: immunoSEQ multiplex PCR. The profile covers some 110,000 clones, with approximately 70% appearing a single time and 8.7% taken by the ten largest. Points on this clone: The antigen is not known.

The length of the CDR3 is 15 residues. Trimming removed 6 bases at V and 1 base at J, with 15 bases between. Per germline, CDR1 SGHDN and CDR2 FVKESK. Study conclusions and caveats: Solely CMV serostatus was available to characterize immune exposure. High sensitivity and specificity were reportedly achieved when the classifier diagnosed cytomegalovirus status. The authors excluded some V segments, including TRBV6-2 and TRBV6-3, as indistinguishable.

V and J are TRBV14 and TRBJ1-2; weak D call: TRBD1 (6 bases). The sequenced sample consisted of PBMCs. The sequence was obtained from a man younger than 45 in good health and CMV-seropositive. The CDR3 nucleotides are TGTGCCAGCAGTCACGACAGGATCCTTAACTATGGCTACACCTTC. Translated: CASSHDRILNYGYTF.